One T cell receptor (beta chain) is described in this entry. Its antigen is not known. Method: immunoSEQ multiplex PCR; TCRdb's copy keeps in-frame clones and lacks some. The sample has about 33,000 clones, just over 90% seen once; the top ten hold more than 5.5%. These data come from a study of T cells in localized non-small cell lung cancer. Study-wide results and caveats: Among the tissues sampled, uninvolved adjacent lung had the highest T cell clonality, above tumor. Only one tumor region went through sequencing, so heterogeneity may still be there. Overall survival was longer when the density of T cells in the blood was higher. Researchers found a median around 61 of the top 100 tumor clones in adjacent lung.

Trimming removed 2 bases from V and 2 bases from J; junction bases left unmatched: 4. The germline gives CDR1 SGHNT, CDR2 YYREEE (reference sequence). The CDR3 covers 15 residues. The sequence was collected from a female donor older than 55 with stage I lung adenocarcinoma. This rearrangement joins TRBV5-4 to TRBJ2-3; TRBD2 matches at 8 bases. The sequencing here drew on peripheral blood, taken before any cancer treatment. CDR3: CASSLGGGPTDTQYF. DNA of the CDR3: TGTGCCAGCAGCTTAGGCGGGGGGCCCACAGATACGCAGTATTTT.